One and the same sample provided the 4 T cell receptor beta chains below, sequenced in a study of T-cell memory formation after mild COVID-19. TCRdb re-called the 5' RACE reads with MiXCR, one entry per CDR3 protein. The sample shows about 210,000 distinct CDR3 sequences, about 11% of them seen only once. Material: PBMCs or a T cell subset sorted from them (not recorded which). All receptors come from a man aged 18 to 35 who had mild COVID-19 (a few samples of this study predate the infection). Cell type and time point are not known.

V gene TRBV6-2 or TRBV6-3 combines with J gene TRBJ1-5; maybe TRBD1 (6 bases). The CDR3 extends over 14 amino acids. Trimming left V 0 bases short and J 7 bases short, with 10 bases between. From germline, CDR1 is MNHEY and CDR2 SVGEGT. CDR3 sequence: CASSYSRGPQPQHF. In DNA form, the CDR3 reads TGTGCCAGCAGTTACTCCCGGGGGCCACAGCCCCAGCATTTT.

There are a few counts of this clonotype. V and J are TRBV25-1 and TRBJ1-2, with unresolved D. The CDR3 contains 16 residues. V lost 0 bases and J lost 1, with 12 bases in between. Germline values: CDR1 MGHDK, CDR2 SYGVNS. The CDR3 bases are TGTGCCAGCAGTGAATATGGGTTCGGCGGTAACTATGGCTACACCTTC. This translates into CASSEYGFGGNYGYTF.

The table lists this clonotype with a few counts. This rearrangement joins TRBV20-1 to TRBJ2-3; D is perhaps TRBD2 (5 bases). The germline CDR1 and CDR2 sequences are DFQATT and SNEGSKA (reference sequence). V shed 6 bases and J shed 6 bases, with 10 bases lying between them. The CDR3 runs to 11 residues. For the CDR3, the DNA is TGCAGTGCCGCCACGGGGGATACGCAGTATTTT. Its translation is CSAATGDTQYF.

This clonotype was counted ten times or more. CDR3 DNA sequence: TGCGCCAGCGCGGACGCGGGATCAACTAATGAAAAACTGTTTTTT. This encodes CASADAGSTNEKLFF. The chain is built from TRBV4-1 and TRBJ1-4; D ambiguous. Trimming pared 8 bases from V and 0 bases from J, leaving 13 bases between. The germline V gene encodes CDR1 MGHRA and CDR2 YSYEKL. The CDR3 runs to 15 residues.